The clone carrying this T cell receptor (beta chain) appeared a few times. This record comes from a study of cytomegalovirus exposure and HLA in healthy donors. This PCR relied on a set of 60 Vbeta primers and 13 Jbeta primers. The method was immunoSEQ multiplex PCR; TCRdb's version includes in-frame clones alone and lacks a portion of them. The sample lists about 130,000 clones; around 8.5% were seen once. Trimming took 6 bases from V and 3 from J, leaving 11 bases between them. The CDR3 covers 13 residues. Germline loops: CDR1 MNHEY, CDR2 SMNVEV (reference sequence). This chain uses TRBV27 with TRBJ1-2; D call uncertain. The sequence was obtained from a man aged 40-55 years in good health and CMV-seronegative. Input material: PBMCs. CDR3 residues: CASSYSRDYGYTF. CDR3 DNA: TGTGCCAGCAGCTACAGCCGCGACTATGGCTACACCTTC.